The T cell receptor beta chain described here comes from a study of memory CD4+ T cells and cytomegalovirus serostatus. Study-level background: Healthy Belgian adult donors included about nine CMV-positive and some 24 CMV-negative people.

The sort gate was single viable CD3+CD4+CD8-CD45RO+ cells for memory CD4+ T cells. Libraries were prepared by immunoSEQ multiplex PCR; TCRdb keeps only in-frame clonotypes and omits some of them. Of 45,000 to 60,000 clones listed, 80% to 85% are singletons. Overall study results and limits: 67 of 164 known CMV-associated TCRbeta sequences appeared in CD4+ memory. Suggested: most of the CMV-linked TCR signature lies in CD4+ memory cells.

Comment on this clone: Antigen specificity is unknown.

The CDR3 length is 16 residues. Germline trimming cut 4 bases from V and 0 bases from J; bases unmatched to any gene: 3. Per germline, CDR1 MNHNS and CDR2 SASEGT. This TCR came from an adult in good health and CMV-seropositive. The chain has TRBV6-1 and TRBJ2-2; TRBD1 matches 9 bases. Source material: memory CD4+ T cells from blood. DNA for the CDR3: TGTGCCAGCAGTGCCGGGACAGGGACGAACACCGGGGAGCTGTTTTTT. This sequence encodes CASSAGTGTNTGELFF.